The 32 T cell receptor beta chains listed next were all sequenced from one sample in a study of T cells in Graves' hyperthyroidism and ophthalmopathy. RNA transcripts gave rise to amplified TCR beta CDR3 regions. An initial round of RT-PCR targeting the TCR CDR3 relied on the HTBI primer set. One entry per CDR3 protein results from TCRdb running MiXCR on the multiplex PCR reads. The data show nearly 600,000 distinct CDR3 sequences, more than 11% seen once. The sequenced material came from blood. The receptors originated from a woman aged 30 to 39 with Graves' hyperthyroidism that later progressed to Graves' ophthalmopathy.

This clonotype has a count of ten or more. The chain combines TRBV28 with TRBJ1-4; D gene unclear. Germline V lookup: CDR1 MDHEN, CDR2 SYDVKM. CDR3 size: 14 residues. V lost 6 bases and J 3 bases, leaving 11 bases between the germline ends. The CDR3 DNA reads TGTGCCAGCAGGTTAGGAGGACCTAATGAAAAACTGTTTTTT. It yields the protein CASRLGGPNEKLFF.

The chain is built from TRBV6-2 or TRBV6-3 and TRBJ2-3; 7 nucleotides align to TRBD2. The CDR3 loop spans 15 amino acids. V was pared by 7 bases and J by 0 bases, with 7 bases of the junction left unmatched. Germline values: CDR1 MNHEY, CDR2 SVGEGT. CDR3 sequence reads: CASKPSGTSTDTQYF. In DNA form, the CDR3 reads TGTGCCAGCAAACCTAGCGGTACTAGCACAGATACGCAGTATTTT.

This clonotype was found a few times. V and J are TRBV12-3 or TRBV12-4 and TRBJ2-2; 10 bases are a match to TRBD2. The CDR3 loop spans 16 amino acids. With V trimmed by 3 bases and J by 5 bases, 6 bases remained unmatched. This chain's CDR3 is CASSFGLAGVTGELFF. The CDR3 DNA sequence: TGTGCCAGCAGTTTTGGGCTAGCGGGAGTTACCGGGGAGCTGTTTTTT.

This clonotype was seen many times. The chain employs TRBV12-3 or TRBV12-4 and TRBJ1-2; perhaps TRBD1 as D (5 bases). The CDR3 is made up of 16 amino acids. With 4 bases removed from V and 4 bases from J, the gap between germline ends came to 19 bases. The CDR3 reads CASSYGTLRGGYGYTF. For the CDR3, the DNA is TGTGCCAGCAGTTATGGGACTCTTAGAGGAGGCTATGGCTACACCTTC.

This clonotype was recorded many times. This may be a read error, as it is one base from a much larger clone. V is TRBV6-1 and J is TRBJ1-1, with D possibly being TRBD1 (6 bases). The CDR3 is 14 residues long. Deletions cut 2 bases from V and 0 bases from J, with 7 bases between. Germline V gene sequence: CDR1 MNHNS, CDR2 SASEGT. CDR3 region: CASSEWGLNTEAFF. CDR3 nucleotides: TGTGCCAGCAGTGAATGGGGGCTGAACACTGAAGCTTTCTTT.

This clonotype was observed a handful of times. The rearrangement joins TRBV19 to TRBJ2-5; D not resolved. Germline V gene sequence: CDR1 LNHDA, CDR2 SQIVND (reference sequence). The V and J ends lost 9 bases and 0 bases respectively, with 17 bases between them. The CDR3 is 15 residues long. The CDR3 loop reads CASGTIGPYQETQYF. The CDR3 nucleotides read TGTGCCAGCGGAACCATCGGGCCCTACCAAGAGACCCAGTACTTC.

This clonotype was detected ten times or more. The chain combines TRBV28 with TRBJ2-3; 15 bases fit TRBD2. Germline V CDR1 and CDR2: MDHEN, SYDVKM. The CDR3 length is 17 residues. After removal of 7 bases from V and 4 bases from J, the junction contained 9 bases not matched to a gene. The CDR3 loop is CASTPGLAGGGSDTQYF. CDR3 in DNA: TGTGCCAGCACACCTGGACTAGCGGGAGGGGGGTCAGATACGCAGTATTTT.

This clonotype was observed a handful of times. The CDR3 nucleotides read TGTGCCAGCAGTGCAAGGCTCCCCGACTACTACAATGAGCAGTTCTTC. Its translation is CASSARLPDYYNEQFF. The chain recombines TRBV25-1 with TRBJ2-1, with D possibly TRBD2 on 5 matching bases. CDR1 is MGHDK, CDR2 SYGVNS, per germline. The CDR3 totals 16 residues. V lost 4 bases to trimming and J lost 3 bases, with 16 bases between them.

This clonotype came up a few times. J is TRBJ2-7 and V is TRBV28; TRBD1 agrees at 7 bases. In germline, CDR1 is MDHEN, CDR2 SYDVKM. CDR3 length: 15 amino acids. Trimming took 2 bases from V and 5 from J; bases not matched to a gene: 9. CDR3 nucleotides: TGTGCCAGCAGTTTAGCCGGACAGGCTGTAGACGAGCAGTACTTC. This codes for CASSLAGQAVDEQYF.

Many counts were recorded for this clonotype. The V call is TRBV27, the J call TRBJ2-7; 7 nucleotides match TRBD2. V was clipped by 3 bases and J by 3 bases; unmatched bases: 8. The germline V gene has CDR1 MNHEY and CDR2 SMNVEV (reference sequence). This CDR3 region has 15 residues. The CDR3 sequence: CASSFPGGESYEQYF. The CDR3 DNA follows: TGTGCCAGCAGTTTTCCGGGGGGAGAGAGCTACGAGCAGTACTTC.

This clonotype was counted many times. This chain joins TRBV10-3 and TRBJ2-1, with 7 bases fitting TRBD1. V shed 3 bases, J shed 2 bases, and the junction held 1 base outside the gene matches. CDR1 and CDR2 (germline): ENHRY, SYGVKD. The CDR3 covers 14 residues. The CDR3 DNA follows: TGTGCCATCAGTGAACAGGGGACCTACAATGAGCAGTTCTTC. Translating gives CAISEQGTYNEQFF.

The chain carries TRBV24-1 and TRBJ2-7; TRBD2 matches 10 bases. CDR3 length equals 15 residues. CDR1 is KGHDR, CDR2 SFDVKD, per germline. The V gene end was trimmed by 4 bases and the J gene end by 4 bases; junction bases not matched to a gene: 6. CDR3 residues: CATSDQTSGYYEQYF. The CDR3 bases are TGTGCCACCAGTGACCAGACTAGCGGGTATTACGAGCAGTACTTC.

Only a few counts were recorded for this clonotype. The V call is TRBV5-4, the J call TRBJ1-3, with D perhaps TRBD1 (5 bases). Per germline, CDR1 SGHNT and CDR2 YYREEE (reference sequence). The CDR3 runs to 13 residues. Trimming removed 6 bases at V and 2 bases at J, with 9 bases between. As DNA, the CDR3 is TGTGCCAGCAAAGCAGGGACTGGAAACACCATATATTTT. Protein sequence: CASKAGTGNTIYF. The complete variable domain, with remaining parts taken from reference TRBV5-4 and TRBJ1-3, reads ETGVTQSPTHLIKTRGQQVTLRCSSQSGHNTVSWYQQALGQGPQFIFQYYREEENGRGNFPPRFSGLQFPNYSSELNVNALELDDSALYLCASKAGTGNTIYFGEGSWLTVV.

V gene TRBV7-2 combines with J gene TRBJ2-1, with 11 bases lining up with TRBD1. CDR1 and CDR2 (germline): SGHTA, FQGNSA. The CDR3 runs to 16 residues. The ends lost 6 bases at V and 6 bases at J; junction bases unmatched: 10. In DNA, the CDR3 is TGTGCCAGCAGTCCGACCGGGACAGGGGGTCGCAATGAGCAGTTCTTC. Translated, it gives CASSPTGTGGRNEQFF.

The chain has TRBV14 and TRBJ1-4; no clear D. Deletions cut 4 bases from V and 4 bases from J, with 13 bases between. The CDR3 is 15 residues long. Germline assignment: CDR1 SGHDN and CDR2 FVKESK. This chain's CDR3 is CASSRHQAFNEKLFF. The CDR3 DNA reads as TGTGCCAGCAGCCGACACCAGGCTTTTAATGAAAAACTGTTTTTT. Based on the CDR3 plus reference TRBV14 and TRBJ1-4, the full variable domain is EAGVTQFPSHSVIEKGQTVTLRCDPISGHDNLYWYRRVMGKEIKFLLHFVKESKQDESGMPNNRFLAERTGGTYSTLKVQPAELEDSGVYFCASSRHQAFNEKLFFGSGTQLSVL.

This clonotype was seen more than once but under ten times. The genes are TRBV7-9 and TRBJ2-7, with D unclear. The CDR3 covers 14 residues. The V end was cut by 1 base, the J end by 1 base, with 8 bases between. Germline-derived CDR1 and CDR2 are SEHNR and FQNEAQ (reference sequence). DNA for the CDR3: TGTGCCAGCAGCTTAGTTAGTGAATCCTACGAGCAGTACTTC. Amino acid sequence: CASSLVSESYEQYF.

This clonotype was counted between two and nine times. The J gene is TRBJ1-6, the V gene TRBV30; D is undetermined. V was cut by 2 bases and J by 9 bases, with 20 bases left in between. CDR1 and CDR2 (germline): GTSNPN, SVGIG (reference sequence). This CDR3 contains 16 residues. CDR3: CAWSRSLTLQSSPLHF. The CDR3 DNA follows: TGTGCCTGGAGTCGGAGCCTGACCTTACAGTCTTCACCCCTCCACTTT.

This clonotype showed up many times. In DNA, the CDR3 is TGTGCCAGCAGCCAAGTCGCCTACGAGCAGTACTTC. Translating gives CASSQVAYEQYF. This chain connects TRBV3-1 to TRBJ2-7; D is ambiguous. Germline V gives CDR1 LGHDT, CDR2 YNNKEL (reference sequence). The CDR3 is 12 residues long. The V gene lost 1 base and the J gene lost 2 bases, with 3 bases spanning the gap.

This clonotype was detected many times. The CDR3, as DNA: TGTGCCAGCAGCATCAAGGGGAATTATGATGGCTACACCTTC. Protein sequence: CASSIKGNYDGYTF. This rearrangement joins TRBV2 to TRBJ1-2, with D possibly TRBD1 on 5 matching bases. The CDR3 spans 14 residues. Per the germline V gene, CDR1 is SNHLY and CDR2 is FYNNEI. The V end was cut by 6 bases, the J end by 6 bases, with 17 bases between. The full variable domain, rest sourced from reference TRBV2 and TRBJ1-2, is EPEVTQTPSHQVTQMGQEVILRCVPISNHLYFYWYRQILGQKVEFLVSFYNNEISEKSEIFDDQFSVERPDGSNFTLKIRSTKLEDSAMYFCASSIKGNYDGYTFGSGTRLTVV.

There are many counts of this clonotype. V gene TRBV3-1 combines with J gene TRBJ1-2, with D possibly TRBD1 on 5 matching bases. This CDR3 spans 13 amino acids. V was shortened by 2 bases and J by 8 bases, with 12 bases between the two germline ends. Germline lookup yields CDR1 LGHDT and CDR2 YNNKEL (reference sequence). The CDR3 reads CASSQPDWGGYTF. The CDR3 bases are TGTGCCAGCAGCCAACCCGACTGGGGGGGCTACACCTTC.

This clonotype was picked up a small number of times. The rearrangement joins TRBV19 to TRBJ2-1; 8 bases agree with TRBD2. Germline CDR1 reads LNHDA; CDR2 reads SQIVND (reference sequence). CDR3 length: 15 residues. Unmatched junction bases numbered 3, after V lost 3 bases and J lost 2 bases. Here the CDR3 reads CASSMGSGAYNEQFF. CDR3 bases: TGTGCCAGTAGTATGGGTAGCGGGGCCTACAATGAGCAGTTCTTC.

With respect to this clonotype: A single base separates this from a much larger clone, so it may be a read error. The chain carries TRBV4-2 and TRBJ2-7, with TRBD2 matching 9 bases. Germline CDR1 reads LGHNA; CDR2 reads YNFKEQ. The CDR3 consists of 13 residues. The CDR3 nucleotides are TGTGCCAGCAGCGCGGGAGGGACCTACGAGCAGTCCTTC. Protein product: CASSAGGTYEQSF.

The table lists this clonotype with many counts. This chain connects TRBV20-1 to TRBJ2-5; 7 nucleotides align to TRBD2. Trimming at V came to 0 bases and at J to 5 bases, leaving 12 bases not matched to a gene. The CDR3 is 16 amino acids. Germline loops: CDR1 DFQATT, CDR2 SNEGSKA (reference sequence). In DNA, the CDR3 is TGCAGTGCTAGAGATGAAAGGGCGGGAGTGCGTGAGACCCAGTACTTC. Amino acids: CSARDERAGVRETQYF.

V is TRBV29-1 and J is TRBJ2-1, with a weak D call TRBD1 (5 bases). Per the germline V gene, CDR1 is SQVTM and CDR2 is ANQGSEA. The CDR3 extends over 17 amino acids. V lost 0 bases and J 3 bases, leaving 18 bases between the germline ends. The CDR3: CSVEDYNLDTGYNEQFF. Written as DNA, the CDR3 is TGCAGCGTTGAAGATTATAACCTAGATACAGGCTACAATGAGCAGTTCTTC.

This clonotype was recorded at least ten times. One junction end does not reproduce the germline sequence, and a read error may be involved. This rearrangement joins TRBV12-3 or TRBV12-4 to TRBJ2-1; 8 bases agree with TRBD2. This CDR3 region has 16 residues. In DNA form, the CDR3 reads TGTGCCAGCAATCCTTTAGCGGGACCCTCCCACAATGAGCAGTTCTTC. The encoded protein is CASNPLAGPSHNEQFF.

A note on this clonotype: With a much larger clone just one base away, this may be a read error. This chain connects TRBV24-1 to TRBJ2-7; TRBD1 might be the D (6 bases). CDR1 is KGHDR and CDR2 is SFDVKD in the germline V gene. V was clipped by 3 bases and J by 3 bases, with 17 bases between them. The CDR3 consists of 16 residues. Here the CDR3 reads CATSDTGAGDHYEQYF. Here the CDR3 DNA reads TGTGCCACCAGTGATACCGGGGCAGGGGACCACTACGAGCAGTACTTC.

This clonotype was observed many times. The chain recombines TRBV24-1 with TRBJ2-3; 14 bases are a match to TRBD2. J gave up 6 bases and V 4 bases, and 2 bases lay outside the gene matches. The CDR3 has 15 residues. Germline V gene data show CDR1 as KGHDR and CDR2 as SFDVKD. CDR3: CATSERLAGGDTQYF. Written as DNA, the CDR3 is TGTGCCACCAGTGAACGACTAGCGGGAGGGGATACGCAGTATTTT.

The chain links TRBV24-1 to TRBJ2-1; TRBD2 is a possible D gene (7 bases). Trimming stripped 6 bases from V and 7 bases from J, with 24 bases between. The CDR3 has 17 residues. CDR1 KGHDR and CDR2 SFDVKD come from the germline V gene. The CDR3 is CATSWGGGVSKGNEQFF. The CDR3 coding sequence is TGTGCCACCAGTTGGGGAGGGGGTGTCTCAAAGGGGAATGAGCAGTTCTTC.

This clonotype appeared a few times. The chain joins TRBV6-1 to TRBJ1-1; D uncertain. V gave up 9 bases and J gave up 6 bases, with 14 bases separating them. The CDR3 runs 12 residues. The germline V gene encodes CDR1 MNHNS and CDR2 SASEGT. The CDR3 DNA sequence: TGTGCCAGTGAGGAGTCGAAAGCTGAAGCTTTCTTT. It is translated as CASEESKAEAFF.

The genes are TRBV5-4 and TRBJ2-1; 11 nucleotides agree with TRBD1. Trimming removed 2 bases from V and 8 bases from J; junction bases left unmatched: 6. Germline CDR1 is SGHNT and CDR2 is YYREEE (reference sequence). The CDR3 has 15 residues. The CDR3 coding sequence is TGTGCCAGCAGCTTTGCGGACAGGGGGCTATATGAGCAGTTCTTC. Residues: CASSFADRGLYEQFF.

Of note for this clonotype: The CDR3 does not close with the conserved phenylalanine or tryptophan, likely indicating a read error. The chain recombines TRBV6-2 or TRBV6-3 with TRBJ2-7; D is undetermined. The CDR3 covers 12 residues. Germline CDR1 reads MNHEY; CDR2 reads SVGEGT. Deletions cut 7 bases from V and 9 bases from J, with 16 bases between. DNA of the CDR3: TGTGCCAGCACCCTCCCATCAGGTCGGCAGTACCTC. Translating it yields CASTLPSGRQYL.

V and J are TRBV9 and TRBJ2-4; D assignment may be TRBD1 or TRBD2 (5 bases each). The ends were cut back, 0 bases at V and 1 base at J, with 8 bases in the middle. CDR3 length equals 15 residues. CDR1 and CDR2 from the germline V gene are SGDLS and YYNGEE. The CDR3 nucleotides are TGTGCCAGCAGCGTAGGATGGGGGGCCAAAAACATTCAGTACTTC. This translates into CASSVGWGAKNIQYF.